This TCR beta chain was observed in a study of blood T cell repertoires in COVID-19. Overall study context: Donors in the United States, Italy and Spain gave samples during acute or convalescent COVID-19. PBMCs, B-cell-depleted T cells, or T cells were the source of the cDNA or gDNA that made up the material.

The CDR3 loop spans 15 amino acids. Trimming took 7 bases from V and 0 from J, leaving 13 bases between them. Germline CDR1 reads MDHEN; CDR2 reads SYDVKM. Authors' methods: Nucleated cell number was recorded as an estimate derived from reference gene primer amplification. Assay: immunoSEQ multiplex PCR; the TCRdb copy retains only in-frame clones and omits some. Clonal size and the V and J genes are those of that table, whereas D and trimming came from the DNA. Of roughly 78,000 clones detected, approximately 86% appear once; the ten largest clones hold approximately 1.9%. Sequencing was performed on peripheral blood. The clonotype originates from a woman aged 55-70 years with acute or convalescent COVID-19. J is TRBJ2-1 and V is TRBV28, with D possibly matching TRBD2 (5 bases). CDR3 DNA sequence: TGTGCCAGCATATCCGGGGAGAACTCCTACAATGAGCAGTTCTTC. It specifies CASISGENSYNEQFF.